These 16 T cell receptor beta chains came from one sample sequenced in a study of molecular identifiers for immune sequencing clone quantification. From the PCR reads, TCRdb called clonotypes with MiXCR, one entry per CDR3 protein. The table has about 640,000 distinct CDR3 sequences, about 20% seen once; the top ten hold roughly 0.9%. Sequencing was carried out using naive CD8+ T cells from blood, with Jurkat cell RNA spiked in. Documented subset: FACS-sorted CD8+CD4-CCR7+CD45RA+ naive T cells. The receptor set was obtained from a human donor in good health. Some libraries in this study had Jurkat cell RNA spiked in.

Details on this clonotype: This clone may be a read error of a much larger clone one base away. The J gene is TRBJ1-1, the V gene TRBV20-1, with D hard to call. CDR3 length: 13 residues. V was pared by 1 base and J by 5 bases, with 11 bases between. Germline lookup yields CDR1 DFQATT and CDR2 SNEGSKA (reference sequence). The CDR3 spells CSARGGQRTEAFF. DNA for the CDR3: TGCAGTGCTAGAGGAGGGCAGCGGACTGAAGCTTTCTTT.

There are many counts of this clonotype. The chain links TRBV29-1 to TRBJ2-6; no clear D. V gave up 0 bases and J gave up 1 base, with 4 bases separating them. CDR3 size: 14 residues. Germline loops: CDR1 SQVTM, CDR2 ANQGSEA. The CDR3 sequence is CSVEDTSGANVLTF. CDR3 nucleotides: TGCAGCGTTGAAGACACGTCTGGGGCCAACGTCCTGACTTTC.

This clonotype appeared a few times. This chain links TRBV9 with TRBJ1-2, with a weak D call TRBD1 (5 bases). Between the trimmed V and J ends, which lost 0 bases and 2 bases, there was a span of 11 bases. CDR1 is SGDLS, CDR2 YYNGEE, per germline. This CDR3 is built from 15 residues. CDR3 amino acids: CASSVGEGPNYGYTF. CDR3 DNA sequence: TGTGCCAGCAGCGTAGGCGAGGGACCAAACTATGGCTACACCTTC. Based on the CDR3 plus reference TRBV9 and TRBJ1-2, the full variable domain is DSGVTQTPKHLITATGQRVTLRCSPRSGDLSVYWYQQSLDQGLQFLIQYYNGEERAKGNILERFSAQQFPDLHSELNLSSLELGDSALYFCASSVGEGPNYGYTFGSGTRLTVV.

In the case of this clonotype: Possible read error: a much larger clone is one base away. The chain links TRBV5-3 to TRBJ1-1; 8 bases fit TRBD1. TRBV5-3 belongs to the ORF category, with a function that is uncertain. Unmatched junction bases numbered 9, after V lost 8 bases and J lost 6 bases. This CDR3 contains 13 residues. The CDR3 spells CASRETGGAEAFF. DNA for the CDR3: TGTGCCAGCAGAGAAACAGGGGGAGCTGAAGCTTTCTTT.

This clonotype appeared many times. This chain connects TRBV4-3 to TRBJ1-1; D possibly corresponds to TRBD1 (5 bases). The CDR3 extends over 15 amino acids. CDR1 is LGHNA, CDR2 YSLEER, per germline. Trimming pared 2 bases from V and 4 bases from J, leaving 14 bases between. The CDR3 coding sequence is TGCGCCAGCAGCCAAAACCTGGCAGGGACCACTGAAGCTTTCTTT. This translates into CASSQNLAGTTEAFF.

Many counts were recorded for this clonotype. This chain uses TRBV5-1 with TRBJ2-7, with D hard to call. Trimming removed 2 bases at V and 3 bases at J, with 9 bases between. Germline V lookup: CDR1 SGHRS, CDR2 YFSETQ. The CDR3 contains 13 residues. The CDR3 protein is CASSLEQNYEQYF. CDR3 in DNA: TGCGCCAGCAGCTTAGAGCAGAACTACGAGCAGTACTTC.

This clonotype occurred once. At one end the junction does not follow the germline gene, possibly because of a read error. This chain links TRBV5-6 with TRBJ2-2; TRBD2 aligns across 12 bases. The CDR3 extends over 17 amino acids. From germline, CDR1 is SGHDT and CDR2 YYEEEE. DNA for the CDR3: TGTGTCAGCAGTTCTGGACTAGCGGGGCCGAACACCGGGGAGCTGTTTTTT. It yields the protein CVSSSGLAGPNTGELFF.

As for this clonotype: It may be a read error: a sequence one base away is much more abundant. The chain uses TRBV7-9 and TRBJ2-7; unclear D gene. Germline V lookup: CDR1 SEHNR, CDR2 FQNEAQ (reference sequence). The CDR3 loop spans 12 amino acids. The CDR3 loop reads CASSLLEYEQHF. The CDR3 DNA reads TGTGCCAGCAGCTTATTAGAGTACGAGCAGCACTTC.

On this clonotype: A read error is possible here, since a much larger clone lies one base away. The rearrangement joins TRBV19 to TRBJ2-1, with D hard to call. The CDR3 loop spans 15 amino acids. Germline CDR1 and CDR2: LNHDA and SQIVND (reference sequence). CDR3 sequence (DNA): TGTACCAGTACCGTGGGCCTAGGTCTGGCCAATGAGCAGTTCTTC. This gives the protein CTSTVGLGLANEQFF.

The V gene is TRBV19, the J gene TRBJ2-1; D is unclear. Germline V gene data show CDR1 as LNHDA and CDR2 as SQIVND (reference sequence). This CDR3 is built from 16 residues. Trimming pared 2 bases from V and 4 bases from J, leaving 15 bases between. Here the CDR3 DNA reads TGTGCCAGTAGTATACTTTCCGGTAACGGATACAATGAGCAGTTCTTC. Translation gives CASSILSGNGYNEQFF.

As regards this clonotype: A much more abundant neighbour one base away suggests this may be a read error. The CDR3 does not close with the conserved phenylalanine or tryptophan, likely indicating a read error. V usage is TRBV28 and J usage is TRBJ1-5; 7 bases are shared with TRBD1. The CDR3 consists of 13 residues. With 5 bases clipped from V and 7 bases from J, the junction kept 5 bases outside the gene matches. Germline CDR1 and CDR2: MDHEN and SYDVKM. CDR3 bases: TGTGCCAGCAGTGCGACAGGGCGCCAGCCCCAGCATTCT. Amino acids: CASSATGRQPQHS.

This clonotype appeared many times. This sequence joins TRBV27 and TRBJ2-7, with D possibly TRBD2 on 6 matching bases. CDR1 MNHEY and CDR2 SMNVEV come from the germline V gene (reference sequence). Trimming left V 2 bases short and J 7 bases short, with 18 bases between. CDR3 size: 15 residues. The CDR3 DNA sequence: TGTGCCAGCAGTTTAATGGCGGGACTTTCGAGGGAGCAGTACTTC. Protein product: CASSLMAGLSREQYF.

This clonotype was recorded a few times. V and J are TRBV3-2 and TRBJ2-3. TRBV3-2 constitutes a pseudogene. There are 17 residues in the CDR3. The chain's CDR3 is CASSQDTREPSTDTQYF. The CDR3 nucleotides read TGTGCCAGCAGCCAAGACACCCGAGAACCTAGCACAGATACGCAGTATTTT.

This clonotype turned up a few times. The V call is TRBV19, the J call TRBJ1-2; 11 positions match TRBD1. Looked up from germline, CDR1 is LNHDA and CDR2 is SQIVND (reference sequence). J was trimmed by 3 bases and V by 5 bases; bases with no gene match: 11. This CDR3 is 17 amino acids long. CDR3 bases: TGTGCCAGTAGTTCCTTGGACAGGGGGCAGAAGGACTATGGCTACACCTTC. Its protein is CASSSLDRGQKDYGYTF. Based on the CDR3 plus reference TRBV19 and TRBJ1-2, the full variable domain is DGGITQSPKYLFRKEGQNVTLSCEQNLNHDAMYWYRQDPGQGLRLIYYSQIVNDFQKGDIAEGYSVSREKKESFPLTVTSAQKNPTAFYLCASSSLDRGQKDYGYTFGSGTRLTVV.

In the case of this clonotype: A much larger clone differs from this one at a single base, so this may be a read error. The genes are TRBV7-2 and TRBJ1-1; possibly TRBD1 for D (6 bases). CDR3 length equals 15 residues. CDR1 is SGHTA and CDR2 is FQGNSA in the germline V gene. Here the CDR3 DNA reads TGTGGCAGCAGCTTAGTCACAGGGACATGGGCTGAAGCTTTCTTT. Residues: CGSSLVTGTWAEAFF.

This clonotype was detected many times. This chain links TRBV5-6 with TRBJ2-5; D is uncertain. The CDR3 totals 15 residues. V lost 4 bases to trimming and J lost 3 bases, with 16 bases between them. CDR1 is SGHDT and CDR2 is YYEEEE in the germline V gene. CDR3 bases: TGTGCCAGCAGCCTGGCGCAGACGATTGAAGAGACCCAGTACTTC. Its translation: CASSLAQTIEETQYF. Using reference TRBV5-6 and TRBJ2-5 for the parts outside the CDR3, the full variable domain is DAGVTQSPTHLIKTRGQQVTLRCSPKSGHDTVSWYQQALGQGPQFIFQYYEEEERQRGNFPDRFSGHQFPNYSSELNVNALLLGDSALYLCASSLAQTIEETQYFGPGTRLLVL.